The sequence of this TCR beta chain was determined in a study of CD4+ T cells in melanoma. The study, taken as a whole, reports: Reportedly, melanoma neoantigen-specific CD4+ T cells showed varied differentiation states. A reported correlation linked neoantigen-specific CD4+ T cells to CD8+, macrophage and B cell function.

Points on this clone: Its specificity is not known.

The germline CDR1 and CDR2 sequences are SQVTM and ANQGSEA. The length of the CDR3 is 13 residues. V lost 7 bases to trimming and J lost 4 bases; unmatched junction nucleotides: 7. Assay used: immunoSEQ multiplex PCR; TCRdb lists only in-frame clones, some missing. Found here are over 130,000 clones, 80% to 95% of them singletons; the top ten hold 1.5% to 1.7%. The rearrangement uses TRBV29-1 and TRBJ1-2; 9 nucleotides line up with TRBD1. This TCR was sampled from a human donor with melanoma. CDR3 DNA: TGCAGCGGAGGGACAGGGCAAAGCTATGGCTACACCTTC. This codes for CSGGTGQSYGYTF.